This TCR beta chain was documented in a study of T cells in Graves' hyperthyroidism and ophthalmopathy. Study-wide context: Blood from the periphery was taken at initial diagnosis, before any treatment.

Looked up from germline, CDR1 is MDHEN and CDR2 is SYDVKM. V dropped 3 bases and J dropped 5; count of bases not matched to a gene: 11. This CDR3 spans 17 amino acids. Regions amplified from RNA transcripts were the TCR beta CDR3 regions. The HTBI primer set was used in a first-round RT-PCR of the TCR CDR3. MiXCR, applied by TCRdb to the multiplex PCR reads, yields one record per CDR3 protein. Seen here are around 530,000 distinct CDR3 sequences, roughly a sixth observed once, and the top ten hold about 16%. Fresh peripheral blood, around 9.3 ml, was the source of the PBMCs. This clonotype was counted only a few times. Its antigen remains unknown. Notes on the study in general: Appearing also in blood were most of the thyroid clonotypes expanded above 0.001. Using 13 V-J features, a model discriminated ophthalmopathy from stable hyperthyroidism.

The specimen sequenced was blood. The J gene is TRBJ2-5, the V gene TRBV28; 11 nucleotides align to TRBD1. This TCR derives from a woman under 30 with Graves' ophthalmopathy. This CDR3 reads CASSLIGWTGGGETQYF. CDR3 bases: TGTGCCAGCAGTTTGATTGGGTGGACAGGGGGCGGCGAGACCCAGTACTTC.